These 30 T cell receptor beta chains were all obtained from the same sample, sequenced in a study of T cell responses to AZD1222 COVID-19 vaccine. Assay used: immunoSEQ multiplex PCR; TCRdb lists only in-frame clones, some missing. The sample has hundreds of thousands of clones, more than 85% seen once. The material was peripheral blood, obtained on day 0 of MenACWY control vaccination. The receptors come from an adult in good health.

This CDR3 reads CASSEGWNTEAFF. The CDR3 bases are TGCGCCAGCAGTGAGGGTTGGAACACTGAAGCTTTCTTT. The V gene is TRBV10-2, the J gene TRBJ1-1; D is unclear. The CDR3 has 13 amino acids. The germline gives CDR1 WSHSY, CDR2 SAAADI. With 2 bases removed from V and 1 base from J, the gap between germline ends came to 5 bases.

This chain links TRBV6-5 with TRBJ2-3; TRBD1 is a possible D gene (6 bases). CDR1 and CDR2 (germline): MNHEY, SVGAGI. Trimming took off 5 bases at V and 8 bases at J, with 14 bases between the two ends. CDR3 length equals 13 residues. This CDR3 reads CASSPLSRGTQYF. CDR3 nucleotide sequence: TGTGCCAGCAGTCCCCTCTCCAGGGGTACGCAGTATTTT.

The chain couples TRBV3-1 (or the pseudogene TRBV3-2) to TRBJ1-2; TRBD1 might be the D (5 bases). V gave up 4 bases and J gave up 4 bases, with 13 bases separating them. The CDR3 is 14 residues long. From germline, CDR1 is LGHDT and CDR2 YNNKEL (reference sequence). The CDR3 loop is CASSPSGTVYGYTF. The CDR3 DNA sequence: TGTGCCAGCAGCCCATCCGGGACCGTCTATGGCTACACCTTC.

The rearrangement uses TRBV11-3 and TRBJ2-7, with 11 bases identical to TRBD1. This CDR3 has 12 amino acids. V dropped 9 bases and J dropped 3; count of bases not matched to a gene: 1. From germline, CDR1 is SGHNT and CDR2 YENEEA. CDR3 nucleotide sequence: TGTGCCAGGGGGACAGGGGGCTACGAGCAGTACTTC. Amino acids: CARGTGGYEQYF.

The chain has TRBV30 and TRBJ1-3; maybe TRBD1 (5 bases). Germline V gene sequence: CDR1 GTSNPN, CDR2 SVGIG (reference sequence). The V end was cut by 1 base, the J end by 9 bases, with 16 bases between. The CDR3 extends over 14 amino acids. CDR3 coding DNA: TGTGCCTGGAGTGGGTTGGGGCAAGGGGCCACCATATATTTT. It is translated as CAWSGLGQGATIYF.

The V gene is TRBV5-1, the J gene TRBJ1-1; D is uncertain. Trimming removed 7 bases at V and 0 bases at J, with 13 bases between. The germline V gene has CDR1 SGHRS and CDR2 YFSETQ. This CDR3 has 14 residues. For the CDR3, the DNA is TGCGCCAGCGGCAGTGGGCAGTTGAACACTGAAGCTTTCTTT. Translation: CASGSGQLNTEAFF.

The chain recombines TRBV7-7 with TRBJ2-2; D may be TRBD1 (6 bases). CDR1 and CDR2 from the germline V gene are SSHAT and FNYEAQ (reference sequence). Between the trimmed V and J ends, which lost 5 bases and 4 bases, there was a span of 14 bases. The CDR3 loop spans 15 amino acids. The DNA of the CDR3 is TGTGCCAGCAGCCCTCGTGGGGGCGGCACCGGGGAGCTGTTTTTT. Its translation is CASSPRGGGTGELFF.

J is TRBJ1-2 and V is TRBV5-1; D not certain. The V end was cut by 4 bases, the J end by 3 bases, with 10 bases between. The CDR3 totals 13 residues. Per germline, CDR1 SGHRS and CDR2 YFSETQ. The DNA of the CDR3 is TGCGCCAGCAGCCCCGACGGTGACTATGGCTACACCTTC. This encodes CASSPDGDYGYTF.

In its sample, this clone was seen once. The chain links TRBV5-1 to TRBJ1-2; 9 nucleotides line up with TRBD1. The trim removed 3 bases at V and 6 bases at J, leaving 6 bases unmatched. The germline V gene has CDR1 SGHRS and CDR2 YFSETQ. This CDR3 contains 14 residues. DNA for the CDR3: TGCGCCAGCAGCTGGACAGGGGATTTTGATGGCTACACCTTC. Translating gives CASSWTGDFDGYTF.

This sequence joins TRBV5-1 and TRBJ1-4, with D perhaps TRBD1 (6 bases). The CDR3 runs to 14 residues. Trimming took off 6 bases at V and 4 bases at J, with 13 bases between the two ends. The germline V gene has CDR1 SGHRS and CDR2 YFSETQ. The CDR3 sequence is CASNTGSGNEKLFF. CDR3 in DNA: TGCGCCAGCAACACAGGGTCTGGTAATGAAAAACTGTTTTTT.

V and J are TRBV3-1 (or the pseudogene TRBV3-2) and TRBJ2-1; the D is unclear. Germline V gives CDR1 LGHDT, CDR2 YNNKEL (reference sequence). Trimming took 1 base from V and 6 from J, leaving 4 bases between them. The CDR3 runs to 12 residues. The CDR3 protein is CASSQAGNEQFF. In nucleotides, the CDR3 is TGTGCCAGCAGCCAAGCGGGCAATGAGCAGTTCTTC.

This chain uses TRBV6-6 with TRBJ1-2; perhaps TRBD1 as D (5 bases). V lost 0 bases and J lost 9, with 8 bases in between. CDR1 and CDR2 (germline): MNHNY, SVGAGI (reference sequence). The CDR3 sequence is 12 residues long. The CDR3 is CASSYSEGSYTF. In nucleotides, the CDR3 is TGTGCCAGCAGTTACTCGGAGGGGAGCTACACCTTC.

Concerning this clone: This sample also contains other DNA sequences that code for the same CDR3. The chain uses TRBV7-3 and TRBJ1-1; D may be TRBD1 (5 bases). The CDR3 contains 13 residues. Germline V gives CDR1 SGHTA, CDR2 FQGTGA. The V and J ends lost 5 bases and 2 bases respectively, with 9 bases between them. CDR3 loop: CASSRDRNTEAFF. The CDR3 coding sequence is TGTGCCAGCAGCCGAGACAGAAACACTGAAGCTTTCTTT.

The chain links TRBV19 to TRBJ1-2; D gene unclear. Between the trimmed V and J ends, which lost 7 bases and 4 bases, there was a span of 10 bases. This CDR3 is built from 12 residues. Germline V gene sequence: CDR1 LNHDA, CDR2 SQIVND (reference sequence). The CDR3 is CASTQGFYGYTF. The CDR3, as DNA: TGTGCCAGTACTCAAGGGTTCTATGGCTACACCTTC.

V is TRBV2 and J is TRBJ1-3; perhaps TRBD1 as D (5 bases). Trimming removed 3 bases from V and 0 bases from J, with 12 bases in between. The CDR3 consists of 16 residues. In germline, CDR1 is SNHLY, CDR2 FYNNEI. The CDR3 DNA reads TGTGCCAGCAGTGAGGTGCGACAGCACTCTGGAAACACCATATATTTT. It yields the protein CASSEVRQHSGNTIYF.

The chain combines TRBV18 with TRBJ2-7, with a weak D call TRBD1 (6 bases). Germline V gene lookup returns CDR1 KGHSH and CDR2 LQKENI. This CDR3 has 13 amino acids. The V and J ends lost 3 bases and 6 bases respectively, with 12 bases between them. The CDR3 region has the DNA TGTGCCAGCTCACCGAACAGGGATGTCGAGCAGTACTTC. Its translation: CASSPNRDVEQYF.

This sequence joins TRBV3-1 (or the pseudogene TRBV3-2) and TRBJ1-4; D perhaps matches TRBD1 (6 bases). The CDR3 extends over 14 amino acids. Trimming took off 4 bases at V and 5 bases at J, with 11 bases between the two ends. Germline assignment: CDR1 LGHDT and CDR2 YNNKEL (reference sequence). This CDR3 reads CASSPRQGNEKLFF. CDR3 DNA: TGTGCCAGCAGCCCCCGCCAGGGGAATGAAAAACTGTTTTTT.

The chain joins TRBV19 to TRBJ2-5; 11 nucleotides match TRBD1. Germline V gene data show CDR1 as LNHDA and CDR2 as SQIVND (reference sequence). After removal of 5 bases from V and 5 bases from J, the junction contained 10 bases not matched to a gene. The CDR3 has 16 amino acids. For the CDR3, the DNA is TGTGCCAGTAGTGAACCCGGGACAGGGGGTGGCGAGACCCAGTACTTC. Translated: CASSEPGTGGGETQYF.

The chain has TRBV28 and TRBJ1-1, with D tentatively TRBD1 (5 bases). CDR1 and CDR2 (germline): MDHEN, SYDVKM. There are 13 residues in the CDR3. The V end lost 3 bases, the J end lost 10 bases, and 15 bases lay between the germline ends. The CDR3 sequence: CASSFGQGRSAFF. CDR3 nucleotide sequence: TGTGCCAGCAGTTTCGGGCAGGGTCGGTCAGCTTTCTTT. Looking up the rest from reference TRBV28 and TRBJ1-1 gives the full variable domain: DVKVTQSSRYLVKRTGEKVFLECVQDMDHENMFWYRQDPGLGLRLIYFSYDVKMKEKGDIPEGYSVSREKKERFSLILESASTNQTSMYLCASSFGQGRSAFFGQGTRLTVV.

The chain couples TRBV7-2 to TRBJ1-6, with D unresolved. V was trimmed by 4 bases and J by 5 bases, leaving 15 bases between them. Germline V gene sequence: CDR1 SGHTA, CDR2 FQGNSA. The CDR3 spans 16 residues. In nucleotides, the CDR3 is TGTGCCAGCAGCTCAAACTCGGGCCTCAATAATTCACCCCTCCACTTT. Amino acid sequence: CASSSNSGLNNSPLHF.

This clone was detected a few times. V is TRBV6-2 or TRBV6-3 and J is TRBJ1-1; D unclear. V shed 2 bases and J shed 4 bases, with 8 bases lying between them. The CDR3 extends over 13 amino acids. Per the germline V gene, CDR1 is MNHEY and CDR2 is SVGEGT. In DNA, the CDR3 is TGTGCCAGCAGTTACCGAGGTAGCACTGAAGCTTTCTTT. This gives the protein CASSYRGSTEAFF.

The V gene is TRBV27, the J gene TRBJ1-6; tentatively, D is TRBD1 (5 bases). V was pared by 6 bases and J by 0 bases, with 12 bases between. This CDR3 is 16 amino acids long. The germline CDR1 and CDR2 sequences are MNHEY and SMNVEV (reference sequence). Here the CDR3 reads CASRQGSDSYNSPLHF. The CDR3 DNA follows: TGTGCCAGCAGGCAGGGCTCGGACTCCTATAATTCACCCCTCCACTTT.

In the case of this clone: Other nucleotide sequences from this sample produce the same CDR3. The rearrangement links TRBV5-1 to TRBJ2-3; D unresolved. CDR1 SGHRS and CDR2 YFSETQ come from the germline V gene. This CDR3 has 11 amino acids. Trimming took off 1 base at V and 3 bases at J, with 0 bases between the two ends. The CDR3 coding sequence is TGCGCCAGCAGCTTGACAGATACGCAGTATTTT. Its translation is CASSLTDTQYF.

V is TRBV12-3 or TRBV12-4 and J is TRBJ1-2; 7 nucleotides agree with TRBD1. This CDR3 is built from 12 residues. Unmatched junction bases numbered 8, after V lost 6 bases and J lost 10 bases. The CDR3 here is CASRSGGLAYTF. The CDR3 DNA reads TGTGCCAGCAGGTCAGGGGGTCTCGCCTACACCTTC.

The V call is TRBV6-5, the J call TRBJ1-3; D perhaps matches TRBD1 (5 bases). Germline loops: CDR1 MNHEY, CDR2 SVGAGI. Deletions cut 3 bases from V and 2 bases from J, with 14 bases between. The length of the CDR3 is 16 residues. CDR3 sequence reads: CASSYIRGVAGNTIYF. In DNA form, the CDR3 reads TGTGCCAGCAGTTATATTCGGGGGGTTGCTGGAAACACCATATATTTT.

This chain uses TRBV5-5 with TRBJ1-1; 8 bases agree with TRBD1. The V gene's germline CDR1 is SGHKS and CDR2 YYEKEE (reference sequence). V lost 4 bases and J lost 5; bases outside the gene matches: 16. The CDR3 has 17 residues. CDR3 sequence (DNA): TGTGCCAGCAGCCCACAGCAGGGGGCCCCGAGGGGAACTGAAGCTTTCTTT. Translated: CASSPQQGAPRGTEAFF.

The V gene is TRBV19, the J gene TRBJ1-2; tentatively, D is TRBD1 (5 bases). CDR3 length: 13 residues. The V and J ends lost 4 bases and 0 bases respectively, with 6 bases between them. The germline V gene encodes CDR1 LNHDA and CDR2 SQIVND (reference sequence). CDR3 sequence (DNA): TGTGCCAGTAGTACAGGGTCTAACTATGGCTACACCTTC. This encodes CASSTGSNYGYTF.

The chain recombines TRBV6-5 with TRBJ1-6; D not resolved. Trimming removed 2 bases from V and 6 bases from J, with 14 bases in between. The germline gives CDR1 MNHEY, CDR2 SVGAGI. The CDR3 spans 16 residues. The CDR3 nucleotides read TGTGCCAGCAGTTACACCGCCCAGTCGGGTAATTCACCCCTCCACTTT. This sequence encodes CASSYTAQSGNSPLHF.

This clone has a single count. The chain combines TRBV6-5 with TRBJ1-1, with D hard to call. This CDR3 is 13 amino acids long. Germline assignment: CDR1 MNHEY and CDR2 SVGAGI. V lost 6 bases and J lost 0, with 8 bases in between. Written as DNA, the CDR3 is TGTGCCAGCAGGGGCCCGGTGAACACTGAAGCTTTCTTT. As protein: CASRGPVNTEAFF.

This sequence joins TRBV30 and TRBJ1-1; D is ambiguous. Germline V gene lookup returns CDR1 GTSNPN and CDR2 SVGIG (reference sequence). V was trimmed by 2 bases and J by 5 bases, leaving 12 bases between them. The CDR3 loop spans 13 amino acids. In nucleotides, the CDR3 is TGTGCCTGGAGTAGAGGGCTAGGGACTGAAGCTTTCTTT. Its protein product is CAWSRGLGTEAFF.